These 26 T cell receptor beta chains originate from one sample sequenced in a study of shared clonotypes between healthy human individuals. Libraries were prepared by immunoSEQ multiplex PCR; TCRdb keeps only in-frame clonotypes and omits some of them. The sample shows about half a million clones, approximately 71% of them seen only once. The sample taken for sequencing was PBMCs. These receptors came from a woman in her thirties or forties in good health. Some clones in this sample may be carry-over from other donors' samples.

The chain uses TRBV2 and TRBJ2-7, with a possible D match to TRBD1 (5 bases). Trimming cost V 3 bases and J 5 bases, with 14 bases left between them. This CDR3 spans 14 amino acids. CDR1 and CDR2 from the germline V gene are SNHLY and FYNNEI. As DNA, the CDR3 is TGTGCCAGCAGTGAGCCAGGGAACCCGCACGAGCAGTACTTC. It codes for CASSEPGNPHEQYF.

J is TRBJ1-1 and V is TRBV2; TRBD1 agrees at 10 bases. The CDR3 covers 14 residues. J was trimmed by 5 bases and V by 7 bases; bases with no gene match: 7. Germline CDR1 SNHLY, CDR2 FYNNEI. CDR3 DNA: TGTGCCAGCATGCAGGACAGGGGGGGGACTGAAGCTTTCTTT. This encodes CASMQDRGGTEAFF.

The CDR3 region is CASSFSHTLDYGYTF. The DNA for the CDR3 is TGTGCCAGCAGCTTTAGCCACACATTGGACTATGGCTACACCTTC. The chain recombines TRBV11-2 with TRBJ1-2; D not resolved. Trimming shortened V by 3 bases and J by 3 bases, and 14 bases separated the two germline ends. The CDR3 loop spans 15 amino acids. Germline CDR1 and CDR2: SGHAT and FQNNGV. Full variable domain (remainder filled in from reference TRBV11-2 and TRBJ1-2): EAGVAQSPRYKIIEKRQSVAFWCNPISGHATLYWYQQILGQGPKLLIQFQNNGVVDDSQLPKDRFSAERLKGVDSTLKIQPAKLEDSAVYLCASSFSHTLDYGYTFGSGTRLTVV.

Remarks on this clone: Other DNA sequences in the same sample also yield this CDR3. V usage is TRBV11-2 and J usage is TRBJ2-1; the D is unclear. With 4 bases removed from V and 0 bases from J, the gap between germline ends came to 10 bases. The CDR3 runs 15 residues. Germline assignment: CDR1 SGHAT and CDR2 FQNNGV. CDR3 region: CASSSKLSSYNEQFF. CDR3 nucleotide sequence: TGTGCCAGCAGCTCTAAACTAAGCTCCTACAATGAGCAGTTCTTC.

V usage is TRBV7-9 and J usage is TRBJ2-1; 10 bases are a match to TRBD2. The CDR3 consists of 16 residues. The V gene's germline CDR1 is SEHNR and CDR2 FQNEAQ (reference sequence). The ends lost 0 bases at V and 2 bases at J; junction bases unmatched: 1. CDR3 bases: TGTGCCAGCAGCTTAGCAAGCGGGAGGGCCTACAATGAGCAGTTCTTC. Its translation is CASSLASGRAYNEQFF.

The rearrangement links TRBV5-1 to TRBJ2-1; D is possibly TRBD1 (6 bases). Trimming took off 1 base at V and 8 bases at J, with 19 bases between the two ends. CDR3 length equals 16 residues. Germline V CDR1 and CDR2: SGHRS, YFSETQ. In nucleotides, the CDR3 is TGCGCCAGCAGCTTGAAAATAGGTGCAGGGGCCTATGAGCAGTTCTTC. This gives the protein CASSLKIGAGAYEQFF.

This rearrangement joins TRBV27 to TRBJ2-1; D remains ambiguous. There are 11 residues in the CDR3. Trimming took 8 bases from V and 3 from J, leaving 5 bases between them. Germline values: CDR1 MNHEY, CDR2 SMNVEV (reference sequence). This CDR3 is CASQSYNEQFF. CDR3 nucleotides: TGTGCCAGCCAGAGCTACAATGAGCAGTTCTTC.

The table lists this clone with a count of one. The gene calls are TRBV29-1 and TRBJ2-1, with 16 bases identical to TRBD2. V gave up 5 bases and J gave up 12 bases; unmatched junction bases: 19. The CDR3 loop spans 18 amino acids. CDR1 is SQVTM, CDR2 ANQGSEA, per germline. The CDR3 sequence is CSVTPGLAGGPYDFGQFF. In DNA, the CDR3 is TGCAGCGTTACCCCGGGACTAGCGGGAGGGCCGTACGATTTTGGGCAGTTCTTC.

As regards this clone: The likely explanation is a read error, given a far larger clone one base away. Different DNA sequences within this sample yield the same CDR3. As DNA, the CDR3 is TGTGCCAGCAGTGCACAGGGCTTAGCCAAAAACATTCAATACTTC. Residues: CASSAQGLAKNIQYF. V usage is TRBV6-6 and J usage is TRBJ2-4; D may be TRBD1 (6 bases). Germline V gene sequence: CDR1 MNHNY, CDR2 SVGAGI (reference sequence). This CDR3 has 15 residues.

This clone has only one observation. The V call is TRBV4-2, the J call TRBJ2-1; 11 nucleotides line up with TRBD2. The V gene's germline CDR1 is LGHNA and CDR2 YNFKEQ. There are 19 residues in the CDR3. The V segment lost 4 bases and the J segment 0 bases; nucleotides outside the gene matches: 11. CDR3 region: CASSPTSGSGDYSYNEQFF. The DNA for the CDR3 is TGTGCCAGCAGCCCTACTAGCGGGAGTGGGGATTACTCCTACAATGAGCAGTTCTTC.

The chain carries TRBV5-1 and TRBJ2-7, with TRBD1 as a possible D gene (6 bases). Trimming removed 3 bases at V and 2 bases at J, with 18 bases between. Per germline, CDR1 SGHRS and CDR2 YFSETQ. This CDR3 is built from 16 residues. DNA of the CDR3: TGCGCCAGCAGCTCACACAAGGACAGTCCTACCTACGAGCAGTACTTC. Its translation is CASSSHKDSPTYEQYF.

This clone was seen a few times. The rearrangement uses TRBV20-1 and TRBJ2-7; D unclear. This CDR3 is 10 amino acids long. V shed 2 bases and J shed 6 bases, with 5 bases lying between them. Germline assignment: CDR1 DFQATT and CDR2 SNEGSKA (reference sequence). CDR3 coding DNA: TGCAGTGCTAGACAAGTCGAGCAGTACTTC. Residues: CSARQVEQYF.

As regards this clone: A single base is all that separates this from a far larger clone, so a read error is likely. The chain links TRBV2 to TRBJ1-5; 7 nucleotides align to TRBD1. Germline loops: CDR1 SNHLY, CDR2 FYNNEI. The CDR3 spans 15 residues. CDR3 protein: CAGSGDGGGLQPQHF. CDR3 bases: TGTGCCGGCAGTGGGGACGGAGGGGGCCTTCAGCCCCAGCATTTT.

A remark on this clone: Since a far larger clone is one base different, this is likely a read error. The CDR3 reads CASSLVSASTDTQHF. The DNA of the CDR3 is TGTGCCAGCAGCTTAGTATCAGCAAGCACAGATACGCAGCATTTT. J is TRBJ2-3 and V is TRBV7-2; no reliable D call. The last part of the DNA fits TRBJ1-5 better; the J call may be wrong. The CDR3 covers 15 residues. The germline gives CDR1 SGHTA, CDR2 FQGNSA.

The chain has TRBV18 and TRBJ2-7, with D perhaps TRBD2 (5 bases). Trimming removed 3 bases at V and 6 bases at J, with 15 bases between. The CDR3 loop spans 14 amino acids. Germline V gene sequence: CDR1 KGHSH, CDR2 LQKENI. The CDR3 nucleotides read TGTGCCAGCTCACCGGCGAGGGTGGAAGGCGAGCAGTACTTC. Protein: CASSPARVEGEQYF. Complete variable domain (other parts from reference TRBV18 and TRBJ2-7): NAGVMQNPRHLVRRRGQEARLRCSPMKGHSHVYWYRQLPEEGLKFMVYLQKENIIDESGMPKERFSAEFPKEGPSILRIQQVVRGDSAAYFCASSPARVEGEQYFGPGTRLTVT.

About this clone itself: A far larger clone is one nucleotide away, so this likely arose from a read error. The sample carries other DNA sequences with the same CDR3. The J gene is TRBJ1-1, the V gene TRBV28; D not resolved. The CDR3 extends over 14 amino acids. The V and J ends lost 7 bases and 1 base respectively, with 13 bases between them. Germline V gene lookup returns CDR1 MDHEN and CDR2 SYDVKM. CDR3: CASNLYAKNTEAFF. CDR3 nucleotide sequence: TGTGCCAGCAACCTATACGCGAAGAACACTGAAGCTTTCTTT. The full variable domain, rest sourced from reference TRBV28 and TRBJ1-1, is DVKVTQSSRYLVKRTGEKVFLECVQDMDHENMFWYRQDPGLGLRLIYFSYDVKMKEKGDIPEGYSVSREKKERFSLILESASTNQTSMYLCASNLYAKNTEAFFGQGTRLTVV.

The chain is built from TRBV10-3 and TRBJ2-1; 11 bases map to TRBD2. The V gene's germline CDR1 is ENHRY and CDR2 SYGVKD. This CDR3 is 14 amino acids long. The trim removed 10 bases at V and 7 bases at J, leaving 9 bases unmatched. CDR3 sequence reads: CATVAGGPRNEQFF. The CDR3 DNA is TGTGCCACTGTAGCGGGAGGGCCAAGGAATGAGCAGTTCTTC.

The genes are TRBV28 and TRBJ1-1; perhaps TRBD1 as D (6 bases). The CDR3 spans 13 residues. Trimming removed 6 bases from V and 0 bases from J, with 8 bases in between. Germline CDR1 reads MDHEN; CDR2 reads SYDVKM. The CDR3 protein is CASRDRMNTEAFF. The CDR3 DNA reads as TGTGCCAGCAGAGACAGGATGAACACTGAAGCTTTCTTT.

There are a few counts of this clone. The rearrangement links TRBV29-1 to TRBJ2-1; D assignment may be TRBD1 or TRBD2 (5 bases each). Germline V gene sequence: CDR1 SQVTM, CDR2 ANQGSEA. The CDR3 is 15 amino acids. V was pared by 8 bases and J by 8 bases, with 25 bases between. This CDR3 reads CSSSRGAGWRHEQFF. CDR3 sequence (DNA): TGCAGCTCTTCAAGAGGGGCAGGATGGCGGCATGAGCAGTTCTTC.

This clone was seen once. The rearrangement uses TRBV5-6 and TRBJ1-2; D unclear. V lost 6 bases and J 6 bases, leaving 12 bases between the germline ends. Germline V gene lookup returns CDR1 SGHDT and CDR2 YYEEEE. CDR3 length equals 12 residues. As DNA, the CDR3 is TGTGCCAGCAAGCCCCGGTTCAATGGCTACACCTTC. Translation gives CASKPRFNGYTF.

A note on this clone: This may be a read error: a much more frequent sequence differs by one nucleotide. The sample holds other DNA sequences that translate to the same CDR3. V usage is TRBV12-1 and J usage is TRBJ1-5. TRBV12-1 is flagged as a pseudogene. The length of the CDR3 is 18 residues. The CDR3 DNA sequence: TGTGCCAGCAGCTTTGCCCCGGGGAAGTGCCGGAGACTTCAGCCCCAGCATTTT. Amino acid sequence: CASSFAPGKCRRLQPQHF.

This clone was seen more than once but under ten times. This chain links TRBV4-3 with TRBJ1-5; D remains unclear. Trimming stripped 4 bases from V and 3 bases from J, with 16 bases between. The CDR3 is 16 residues long. Looked up from germline, CDR1 is LGHNA and CDR2 is YSLEER. This chain's CDR3 is CASSLAPEQTNQPQHF. DNA for the CDR3: TGCGCCAGCAGCCTGGCCCCAGAACAGACCAATCAGCCCCAGCATTTT.

This clone showed up many times. V gene TRBV7-6 combines with J gene TRBJ2-2, with a possible D match to TRBD2 (6 bases). This CDR3 is 14 amino acids long. In germline, CDR1 is SGHVS, CDR2 FNYEAQ. V was pared by 5 bases and J by 6 bases, with 13 bases between. The CDR3 here is CASSILTSSGELFF. In nucleotides, the CDR3 is TGTGCCAGCAGCATCTTGACTAGTTCCGGGGAGCTGTTTTTT.

J is TRBJ2-7 and V is TRBV25-1; D remains unclear. The CDR3 is 15 residues long. Germline assignment: CDR1 MGHDK and CDR2 SYGVNS. Trimming removed 3 bases at V and 6 bases at J, with 18 bases between. As DNA, the CDR3 is TGTGCCAGCAGTGATCCCCATATGGAGCCCGGCGAGCAGTACTTC. This gives the protein CASSDPHMEPGEQYF.

The J gene is TRBJ2-5, the V gene TRBV28; weak D call: TRBD1 (6 bases). This CDR3 region has 16 residues. The V end was cut by 1 base, the J end by 0 bases, with 12 bases between. The germline V gene encodes CDR1 MDHEN and CDR2 SYDVKM. The DNA for the CDR3 is TGTGCCAGCAGTTTATTGGGGGCGAAGGACCAAGAGACCCAGTACTTC. Encoded protein: CASSLLGAKDQETQYF.

The chain employs TRBV5-4 and TRBJ1-3; TRBD1 agrees at 12 bases. The CDR3 sequence is 15 residues long. Germline CDR1 and CDR2: SGHNT and YYREEE (reference sequence). The V and J ends lost 4 bases and 3 bases, in that order; junction bases with no gene match: 2. DNA for the CDR3: TGTGCCAGCAGCGGGGACAGGGGGCGTGGAAACACCATATATTTT. This translates into CASSGDRGRGNTIYF.